The 5 T cell receptor beta chains presented below share a single source sample, sequenced in a study of cytomegalovirus exposure and HLA in healthy donors. Use of 60 Vbeta and 13 Jbeta primers characterized the PCR. Sequenced by immunoSEQ multiplex PCR; TCRdb stores in-frame clones only, minus some. The sample lists under 200,000 clones; about 63% were seen once. Sample: PBMCs. The receptors derive from a woman aged 35 to 49 in good health and CMV-seropositive.

The table lists this clone with a few counts. CDR3 sequence: CASSQELVGQASNTIYF. In nucleotides, the CDR3 is TGCGCCAGCAGCCAAGAATTAGTCGGACAGGCTTCAAACACCATATATTTT. The gene calls are TRBV4-3 and TRBJ1-3; 7 positions agree with TRBD1. Trimming took 0 bases from V and 6 from J; bases not matched to a gene: 11. CDR3 length equals 17 residues. In germline, CDR1 is LGHNA, CDR2 YSLEER.

The chain combines TRBV27 with TRBJ2-1; 12 bases match TRBD1. The V gene's germline CDR1 is MNHEY and CDR2 SMNVEV (reference sequence). The junction had 6 bases not matched to a gene; V was cut back by 5 bases and J by 1 base. This CDR3 region has 17 residues. Here the CDR3 reads CASSRDRGPPSYNEQFF. CDR3 sequence (DNA): TGTGCCAGCAGTCGGGACAGGGGGCCCCCATCCTACAATGAGCAGTTCTTC.

CDR3 sequence: CASSASGQALGEQYF. CDR3 sequence (DNA): TGTGCCAGCAGCGCGTCGGGACAGGCGCTCGGCGAGCAGTACTTC. The chain is built from TRBV7-9 and TRBJ2-7; 8 bases are a match to TRBD1. The CDR3 sequence is 15 residues long. V gave up 5 bases and J gave up 6 bases; unmatched junction bases: 12. Germline V CDR1 and CDR2: SEHNR, FQNEAQ (reference sequence).

This clone was seen a few times. The rearrangement links TRBV7-2 to TRBJ1-2; weak D call: TRBD1 (6 bases). From germline, CDR1 is SGHTA and CDR2 FQGNSA. CDR3 length equals 16 residues. V was clipped by 0 bases and J by 4 bases, with 15 bases between them. Written as DNA, the CDR3 is TGTGCCAGCAGCTTAGCGGCTACAGGGTGGGGCTATGGCTACACCTTC. It yields the protein CASSLAATGWGYGYTF. The full variable domain, rest sourced from reference TRBV7-2 and TRBJ1-2, is GAGVSQSPSNKVTEKGKDVELRCDPISGHTALYWYRQSLGQGLEFLIYFQGNSAPDKSGLPSDRFSAERTGGSVSTLTIQRTQQEDSAVYLCASSLAATGWGYGYTFGSGTRLTVV.

This chain connects TRBV28 to TRBJ1-5; D remains ambiguous. Per germline, CDR1 MDHEN and CDR2 SYDVKM. The CDR3 length is 12 residues. Trimming took off 3 bases at V and 6 bases at J, with 6 bases between the two ends. DNA for the CDR3: TGTGCCAGCAGTTTTAGTACTCAGCCCCAGCATTTT. It encodes CASSFSTQPQHF.